The sequence of this TCR beta chain was determined in a study of blood T cells in healthy people across ages. Total RNA extracted from each sample amounted to at least 6 micrograms. The CDR3 spans 15 residues. Germline V gene sequence: CDR1 SGHRS, CDR2 YFSETQ. Trimming left V 0 bases short and J 1 base short, with 9 bases between. Study-level results: Older age went with lower TCR beta diversity per million T cells, in a roughly linear way. Strong correlation was found linking TCR beta diversity to naive T cell percentage.

For the second PCR, which ran for about 7 to 11 cycles, a sample-barcoded 5' primer and a J-beta primer mix were used. Through a template-switch adaptor with 12 random nucleotides, each cDNA molecule received a tag. TCRdb redid the calling of the 5' RACE reads with MiXCR, one entry per CDR3 protein. The repertoire holds roughly 1.4 million distinct CDR3 sequences, with 59% as singletons. Comments on this clonotype: What it binds is not known.

This sequence originates from a man younger than 30 in good health. The specimen was blood. The gene calls are TRBV5-1 and TRBJ2-3; D is unclear. DNA for the CDR3: TGCGCCAGCAGCTTGGAGTGGGCCGGCACAGATACGCAGTATTTT. Protein sequence: CASSLEWAGTDTQYF.